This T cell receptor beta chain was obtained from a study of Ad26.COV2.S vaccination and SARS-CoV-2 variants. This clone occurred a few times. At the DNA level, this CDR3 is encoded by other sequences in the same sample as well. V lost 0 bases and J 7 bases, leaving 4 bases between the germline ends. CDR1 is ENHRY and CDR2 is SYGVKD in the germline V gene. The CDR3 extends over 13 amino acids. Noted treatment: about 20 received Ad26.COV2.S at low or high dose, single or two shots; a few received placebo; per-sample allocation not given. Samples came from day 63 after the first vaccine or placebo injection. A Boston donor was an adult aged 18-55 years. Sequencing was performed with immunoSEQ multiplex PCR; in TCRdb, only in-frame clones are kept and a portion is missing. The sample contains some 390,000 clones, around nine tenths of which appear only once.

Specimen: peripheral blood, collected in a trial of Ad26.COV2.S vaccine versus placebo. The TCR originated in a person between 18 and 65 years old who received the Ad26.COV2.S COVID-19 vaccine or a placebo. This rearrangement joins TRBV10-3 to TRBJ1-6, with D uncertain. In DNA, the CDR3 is TGTGCCATCAGTGAGTCGAGGAATTCACCCCTCCACTTT. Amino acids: CAISESRNSPLHF.